Included here is one T cell receptor beta chain sequence, with context. Its antigen is undetermined. V trimming: 4 bases; J trimming: 5 bases; junction bases outside the gene matches: 7. The germline V gene has CDR1 SGHTS and CDR2 YDEGEE. This CDR3 is built from 15 residues. This entry comes from a study of cytomegalovirus exposure and HLA in healthy donors. Regarding the study as a whole: Immune exposure information comprised only CMV serostatus. Across all donors, roughly uniform sequencing depth was an assumption of the presence/absence analyses. It was in a later analysis that TCR association rates were seen to vary by HLA locus, highest for DRB1 and lowest for HLA-C. A few CMV-associated chains were confirmed in vitro to be specific for CMV antigens.

The PCR made use of 60 Vbeta and 13 Jbeta primers. Some clones are missing from TCRdb's copy, which holds only in-frame ones; the method was immunoSEQ multiplex PCR. Seen here are about 120,000 clones, approximately 84% observed once, and the top ten hold under 0.3%. The sequencing input was PBMCs. The source of this sequence is a man between 45 and 60 years old in good health and CMV-seronegative. The V call is TRBV5-8, the J call TRBJ1-1, with TRBD1 matching 11 bases. CDR3 amino acids: CASSPGTGGSTEAFF. CDR3 bases: TGTGCCAGCAGCCCTGGGACAGGGGGAAGTACTGAAGCTTTCTTT.